The 7 T cell receptor beta chains listed next were all sequenced from one sample in a study of early T cells in non-severe SARS-CoV-2 infection. TCRdb analysed the 5' RACE reads with MiXCR anew, one entry per CDR3 protein. The data contain about 72,000 distinct CDR3 sequences, over 9% of them singletons. The material sequenced was whole blood, taken at baseline. The receptors were gathered from an adult who was a healthcare worker with PCR-confirmed SARS-CoV-2 infection or an uninfected control (not recorded which).

Ten or more counts support this clonotype. This sequence joins TRBV5-1 and TRBJ2-7; 7 bases match TRBD1. V was clipped by 5 bases and J by 8 bases; unmatched bases: 13. This CDR3 has 14 amino acids. Germline V CDR1 and CDR2: SGHRS, YFSETQ. The CDR3 DNA reads TGCGCCAGCAGTTCCGGACAGGAATCTACGAAGCAGTACTTC. Its protein is CASSSGQESTKQYF. Variable domain in full (rest from reference TRBV5-1 and TRBJ2-7): KAGVTQTPRYLIKTRGQQVTLSCSPISGHRSVSWYQQTPGQGLQFLFEYFSETQRNKGNFPGRFSGRQFSNSRSEMNVSTLELGDSALYLCASSSGQESTKQYFGPGTRLTVT.

This clonotype turned up a few times. This chain uses TRBV5-1 with TRBJ1-1, with D unresolved. The CDR3 covers 15 residues. Germline CDR1 SGHRS, CDR2 YFSETQ. V was cut by 0 bases and J by 4 bases, with 13 bases left in between. CDR3 amino acids: CASSLDVVPGTEAFF. CDR3 DNA sequence: TGCGCCAGCAGCTTGGATGTGGTACCGGGCACTGAAGCTTTCTTT.

In this sample, this clonotype turned up a few times. The gene calls are TRBV20-1 and TRBJ2-3; D remains ambiguous. The germline CDR1 and CDR2 sequences are DFQATT and SNEGSKA (reference sequence). The V and J ends lost 3 bases and 2 bases respectively, with 3 bases between them. The CDR3 contains 11 residues. The DNA for the CDR3 is TGCAGTGCTAGCTACACAGATACGCAGTATTTT. This codes for CSASYTDTQYF.

V and J are TRBV11-3 and TRBJ2-6, with TRBD1 identical over 7 bases. The CDR3 totals 12 residues. After removal of 5 bases from V and 16 bases from J, the junction contained 8 bases not matched to a gene. Germline V gene lookup returns CDR1 SGHNT and CDR2 YENEEA. The CDR3: CASSADRMALTF. CDR3 coding DNA: TGTGCCAGCAGCGCGGACAGGATGGCACTGACTTTC.

The gene calls are TRBV5-4 and TRBJ2-7; D remains ambiguous. V gave up 3 bases and J gave up 6 bases, with 16 bases separating them. This CDR3 has 14 amino acids. Germline CDR1 SGHNT, CDR2 YYREEE (reference sequence). CDR3 sequence (DNA): TGTGCCAGCAGCTGGGGTATGGCAGGATCCGAGCAGTACTTC. Translating gives CASSWGMAGSEQYF.

This chain uses TRBV20-1 with TRBJ2-3; D remains ambiguous. V lost 6 bases to trimming and J lost 2 bases, with 12 bases between them. CDR3 length: 13 residues. CDR1 DFQATT and CDR2 SNEGSKA come from the germline V gene (reference sequence). The CDR3: CSARYGFTDTQYF. CDR3 in DNA: TGCAGTGCCCGGTATGGGTTCACAGATACGCAGTATTTT.

The sample holds many counts of this clonotype. This chain uses TRBV27 with TRBJ1-1; 7 nucleotides line up with TRBD1. With 4 bases clipped from V and 3 bases from J, the junction kept 8 bases outside the gene matches. Germline loops: CDR1 MNHEY, CDR2 SMNVEV (reference sequence). There are 15 residues in the CDR3. Here the CDR3 reads CASSSRQGWDTEAFF. The CDR3 DNA reads as TGTGCCAGCAGTTCCCGACAGGGCTGGGACACTGAAGCTTTCTTT.